These T cell receptor beta chains were read from a single sample in a study of immune evolution from preneoplasia to lung adenocarcinoma. Clones were sequenced by immunoSEQ multiplex PCR, and TCRdb holds only the in-frame ones, with some missing. The repertoire holds about 5,000 clones, with 81% as singletons. Input material: FFPE adjacent normal lung tissue. The receptors originated from an older donor with lung adenocarcinoma. CDR3s include the opening cysteine and the closing phenylalanine or tryptophan. D genes are given only for firm matches. Clone sizes are given selectively: once, few, many, or a class where the clone is expanded.

D gene,J gene,V gene,clone size,CDR3 DNA,CDR3 protein
.,TRBJ2-3,TRBV7-2,.,TGTGCCAGCAGCTTCCGGTGGGGGCCTAGCACAGATACGCAGTATTTT,CASSFRWGPSTDTQYF
.,TRBJ2-2,TRBV5-1,few,TGCGCCAGCAGCATCCCGCCCGGGGAGCTGTTTTTT,CASSIPPGELFF
.,TRBJ1-2,TRBV2,once,TGTGCCAGCATTGTGGTGGCAGCCTTTGAAGGAGGCTACACCTTC,CASIVVAAFEGGYTF
TRBD1,TRBJ1-4,TRBV6-9,.,TGTGCCAGCAAGGACAGGAAGAATGAAAAACTGTTTTTT,CASKDRKNEKLFF
.,TRBJ2-7,TRBV5-1,.,TGCGCCAGCAGCCTCCGGACGGGGCCGGAGGAGCAGTACTTC,CASSLRTGPEEQYF
.,TRBJ1-4,TRBV25-1,.,TGTGCCAGCAGTGCGGGGGTTGAAAAACTGTTTTTT,CASSAGVEKLFF
TRBD1,TRBJ2-2,TRBV5-6,.,TGTGCCAGCAGCGTGGGGGACAGGGCCACCGGGGAGCTGTTTTTT,CASSVGDRATGELFF
TRBD2,TRBJ2-3,TRBV5-1,once,TGCGCCAGCAGCATCCCGACTAGCCCGAGCACAGATACGCAGTATTTT,CASSIPTSPSTDTQYF
TRBD1,TRBJ1-1,TRBV30,.,TGTGCCTGGTCATCCGGGACAGGGGGCTCGTCGAACACTGAAGCTTTCTTT,CAWSSGTGGSSNTEAFF
.,TRBJ2-2,TRBV11-2,.,TGTGCCAGCAGCTTTACAGGACCCGGGGAGCTGTTTTTT,CASSFTGPGELFF
TRBD2,TRBJ2-1,TRBV7-8,.,TGTGCCAGCAGCTTCGCGACTAGCGTTGGTTCCTACAATGAGCAGTTCTTC,CASSFATSVGSYNEQFF
TRBD1,TRBJ1-4,TRBV9,.,TGTGCCAGCAGCGTAGAGGCTGGGGACAGGAATGAAAAACTGTTTTTT,CASSVEAGDRNEKLFF
TRBD1,TRBJ2-1,TRBV7-9,.,TGTGCCAGCAGCGGGACAGGGGAGAAGTTTACCGTTTACAATGAGCAGTTCTTC,CASSGTGEKFTVYNEQFF
.,TRBJ1-1,TRBV10-3,.,TGTGCCATCAAGTCAGATTTGAACACTGAAGCTTTCTTT,CAIKSDLNTEAFF
.,TRBJ2-7,TRBV27,.,TGTGCCAGCAGTTTCATGGCAGGGGCCTCCTACGAGCAGTACTTC,CASSFMAGASYEQYF
.,TRBJ1-1,TRBV6-5,.,.,CASSYSFGGGSFF
TRBD1,TRBJ1-3,TRBV30,few,TGTGCCTGGGACCCGACAGGGCACTCTGGAAACACCATATATTTT,CAWDPTGHSGNTIYF
TRBD1,TRBJ2-5,TRBV5-4,.,TGTGCCAGCAGCTTCAGTCAGGGGGCTTGGGAGACCCAGTACTTC,CASSFSQGAWETQYF
.,TRBJ2-5,TRBV9,.,TGTGCCAGCAGCGTAAGCGGGCAAGAGACCCAGTACTTC,CASSVSGQETQYF
.,TRBJ2-3,TRBV5-4,.,TGTGCCAGCAGCCCCACATTTTTCGCAGATACGCAGTATTTT,CASSPTFFADTQYF
TRBD1,TRBJ2-5,TRBV18,.,TGTGCCAGCTCACCCGACAGGGGGAAAGAGACCCAGTACTTC,CASSPDRGKETQYF
TRBD1,TRBJ1-1,TRBV7-3,few,TGTGCCAGCAGCTGGGACAGGGGCACAGCTTTCTTT,CASSWDRGTAFF
.,TRBJ2-5,TRBV4-2,.,TGTGCCAGCAGCCAAGGTCTATCGCCGGAGACCCAGTACTTC,CASSQGLSPETQYF
.,TRBJ2-2,TRBV27,.,TGTGCCAGCAGTTTCTGGGGTGACACCGGGGAGCTGTTTTTT,CASSFWGDTGELFF
TRBD2,TRBJ2-3,TRBV7-2,once,TGTGCCAGCAGCTCTCTAGGACTAGCGGGAGGAGATACGCAGTATTTT,CASSSLGLAGGDTQYF
.,TRBJ2-2,TRBV9,.,TGTGCCAGCAGCGTAGGGGCACTTGCGGTGGATCGGGGGGAGCTGTTTTTT,CASSVGALAVDRGELFF
.,TRBJ1-1,TRBV20-1,.,TGCAGTGCTAGAGCGCCGTGGGCTTTCTTT,CSARAPWAFF
.,TRBJ1-4,TRBV5-1,.,TGCGCCAGCAGCCGATCCGCTGTGGGAGAGGGAATAGAAAAACTGTTTTTT,CASSRSAVGEGIEKLFF
TRBD2,TRBJ2-5,TRBV5-4,.,TGTGCCAGCAGCTTGGGACTAGCGGGAGGGCAAGAGACCCAGTACTTC,CASSLGLAGGQETQYF
.,TRBJ1-1,TRBV5-1,few,TGCGCCACCAGAGAGGACAGCGACACTGAAGCTTTCTTT,CATREDSDTEAFF
.,TRBJ1-1,TRBV5-1,.,TGCGCCAGCAGCTTGGGTTTCTCGTCTACGAACACTGAAGCTTTCTTT,CASSLGFSSTNTEAFF
TRBD2,TRBJ2-2,TRBV27,.,TGTGCCAGCAGGACTAGCGGGAGGGCCGGGGAGCTGTTTTTT,CASRTSGRAGELFF
.,TRBJ1-4,TRBV25-1,.,TGTGCCAGCAGTGGGAATGAAAAACTGTTTTTT,CASSGNEKLFF
.,TRBJ2-7,TRBV7-2,.,TGTGCCAGCAGCTTAGATCCGGGATCCTACGAGCAGTACTTC,CASSLDPGSYEQYF
.,TRBJ1-1,TRBV4-1,.,TGCGCCAGCAGCCAAGATCTCCAGGTTGAGACTGAAGCTTTCTTT,CASSQDLQVETEAFF
.,TRBJ1-1,TRBV5-4,once,TGTGCCAGCAGCCCATTGTGGGGGAACACTGAAGCTTTCTTT,CASSPLWGNTEAFF
TRBD2,TRBJ2-3,TRBV5-1,.,TGCGCCAGCAGCTTGGGTCGGGGCGGGAGCGATACGCAGTATTTT,CASSLGRGGSDTQYF
.,TRBJ1-5,TRBV4-1,few,TGCGCCAGCAGCCCCCAGGGGACGGGGAATCATCAGCCCCAGCATTTT,CASSPQGTGNHQPQHF
.,TRBJ2-7,TRBV29-1,.,TGCAGCGTTGAAGATCTCCGGGGCTACGAGCAGTACTTC,CSVEDLRGYEQYF
TRBD1,TRBJ2-1,TRBV7-9,.,TGTGCCAGCAGCCCCCAGGGGGTGATCTACAATGAGCAGTTCTTC,CASSPQGVIYNEQFF
.,TRBJ1-2,TRBV6-6,.,TGTGCCAGCAGCAGGCGAGACGGTGACCGTAACTATGGCTACACCTTC,CASSRRDGDRNYGYTF
.,TRBJ2-7,TRBV6-1,.,TGTGCCAGCAGCGCGGAGGGCAGGGGCTCCTACGAGCAGTACTTC,CASSAEGRGSYEQYF
TRBD1,TRBJ1-5,TRBV11-2,.,TGTGCCAGCAGTCTCCAACAGGGGGAGTTGGATCAGCCCCAGCATTTT,CASSLQQGELDQPQHF
.,TRBJ2-7,TRBV28,.,TGTGCCAGCAGTCCACGGGACGTAGACGAGCAGTACTTC,CASSPRDVDEQYF
TRBD1,TRBJ2-7,TRBV7-9,.,TGTGCCAGCAGCTTAGGGACAGGGTTCGAGCAGTACTTC,CASSLGTGFEQYF
.,TRBJ1-4,TRBV7-2,.,TGTGCCAGCAGCAATCAGGGTGGGACTAATGAAAAACTGTTTTTT,CASSNQGGTNEKLFF
TRBD1,TRBJ2-2,TRBV7-2,.,TGTGCCAGCAGATGGACAGGGGGCGCCACCGGGGAGCTGTTTTTT,CASRWTGGATGELFF
TRBD2,TRBJ2-1,TRBV7-9,.,TGTGCCAGCAGACACGGGACTAGCGGGGTTTACAATGAGCAGTTCTTC,CASRHGTSGVYNEQFF
.,TRBJ1-1,TRBV5-1,.,TGCGCCAGCAGCTTGGGCGACACTGAAGCTTTCTTT,CASSLGDTEAFF
TRBD2,TRBJ2-7,TRBV9,.,TGTGCCAGCAGCGTAGGGCCGGGAGGGGCCTACGAGCAGTACTTC,CASSVGPGGAYEQYF
TRBD1,TRBJ2-5,TRBV6-1,.,TGTGCCAGCAGTGAATTAGGGGGACAGGGTGGGGAGACCCAGTACTTC,CASSELGGQGGETQYF
TRBD2,TRBJ2-1,TRBV5-1,.,TGCGCCAGCAGCTTAACGGGAGGGCCCGGTGAGCAGTTCTTC,CASSLTGGPGEQFF
.,TRBJ2-7,TRBV2,.,TGTGCCAGCAGCGTGGGATTTATCTCCTACGAGCAGTACTTC,CASSVGFISYEQYF
TRBD1,TRBJ1-2,TRBV4-2,.,TGTGCCAGCAGCCAAGACTATATAGGACAGGGAGGCGGCTATGGCTACACCTTC,CASSQDYIGQGGGYGYTF
.,TRBJ1-3,TRBV9,few,TGTGCCAGCAGCTTCCCTGAGGGGGGGGCATCTGGAAACACCATATATTTT,CASSFPEGGASGNTIYF
.,TRBJ1-1,TRBV4-1,.,TGCGCCAGCAGCCAAGAGCCTTTAACTGACTCTGAAGCTTTCTTT,CASSQEPLTDSEAFF
.,TRBJ1-1,TRBV7-9,.,TGTGCCAGCAGCTACCTGAACACTGAAGCTTTTTTT,CASSYLNTEAFF
.,TRBJ2-2,TRBV7-8,.,TGTGCCAGCAGCTCAGCGGGCCTAAACACCGGGGAGCTGTTTTTT,CASSSAGLNTGELFF
.,TRBJ2-3,TRBV29-1,once,TGCAGCGCAGATCGGATGAGCACAGATACGCAGTATTTT,CSADRMSTDTQYF
TRBD2,TRBJ2-3,TRBV7-7,.,TGTGCTAGCAGCCCCCGGGCTAGCGGGATAGGCACAGATACGCAGTATTTT,CASSPRASGIGTDTQYF